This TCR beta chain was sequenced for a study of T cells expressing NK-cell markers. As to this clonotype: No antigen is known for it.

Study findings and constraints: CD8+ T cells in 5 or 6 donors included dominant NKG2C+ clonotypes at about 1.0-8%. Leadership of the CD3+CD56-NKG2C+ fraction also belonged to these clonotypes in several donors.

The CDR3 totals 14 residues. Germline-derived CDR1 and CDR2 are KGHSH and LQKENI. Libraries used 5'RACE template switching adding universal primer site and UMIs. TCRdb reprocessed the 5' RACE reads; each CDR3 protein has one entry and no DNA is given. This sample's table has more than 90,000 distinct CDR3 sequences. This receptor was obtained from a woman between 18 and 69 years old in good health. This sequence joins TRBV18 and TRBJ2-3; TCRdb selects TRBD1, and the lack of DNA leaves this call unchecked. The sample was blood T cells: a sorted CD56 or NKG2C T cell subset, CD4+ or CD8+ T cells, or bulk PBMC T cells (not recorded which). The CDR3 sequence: CASSGAGNTDTQYF.